A selection of T cell receptor beta chains follows, all from one sample in a study of T-cell memory formation after mild COVID-19. In TCRdb, the 5' RACE reads were re-called with MiXCR into one record per CDR3 protein. The table shows under 35,000 distinct CDR3 sequences, with 7.4% occurring only once. Source material: PBMCs or a T cell subset sorted from them (not recorded which). These TCRs come from an adult woman who had mild COVID-19 (a few samples of this study predate the infection). Cell type and time point are not known. Both conserved end residues are part of each CDR3. The D gene is left open where the match is weak. The size entry is marked missing in some rows and otherwise reads once, few, many or a size class.

d_gene: NA
v_gene: TRBV30
abundance: once
j_gene: TRBJ2-3
CDR3aa: CAWSLQGTDTQYF
CDR3nt: TGTGCCTGGAGTTTACAGGGCACAGATACGCAGTATTTT

d_gene: NA
v_gene: TRBV19
abundance: few
j_gene: TRBJ1-2
CDR3aa: CASSSGNNNYGYTF
CDR3nt: TGTGCCAGTAGTAGCGGGAATAATAACTATGGCTACACCTTC

d_gene: NA
v_gene: TRBV12-3/TRBV12-4
abundance: many
j_gene: TRBJ2-3
CDR3aa: CASSPHGGADTQYF
CDR3nt: TGTGCCAGCAGCCCCCACGGGGGTGCAGATACGCAGTATTTT

d_gene: TRBD1
v_gene: TRBV25-1
abundance: medium-sized
j_gene: TRBJ1-6
CDR3aa: CASSNTNQGGNSPLHF
CDR3nt: TGTGCCAGCAGCAACACCAACCAGGGGGGGAATTCACCCCTCCACTTT

d_gene: TRBD1
v_gene: TRBV11-3
abundance: many
j_gene: TRBJ2-2
CDR3aa: CASSLDYRGTGELFF
CDR3nt: TGTGCCAGCAGCTTAGACTACAGGGGAACCGGGGAGCTGTTTTTT

d_gene: TRBD1
v_gene: TRBV4-1
abundance: many
j_gene: TRBJ1-1
CDR3aa: CASSHVSTGGLGMNTEAFF
CDR3nt: TGCGCCAGCAGCCACGTTTCGACAGGGGGCTTGGGAATGAACACTGAAGCTTTCTTT

d_gene: NA
v_gene: TRBV21-1
abundance: few
j_gene: TRBJ2-5
CDR3aa: CASSKGLAGPLYQETQYF
CDR3nt: TGTGCCAGCAGCAAAGGACTAGCGGGACCCTTGTACCAAGAGACCCAGTACTTC

d_gene: NA
v_gene: TRBV9
abundance: many
j_gene: TRBJ1-6
CDR3aa: CASSVAGVGNSPLHF
CDR3nt: TGTGCCAGCAGCGTAGCTGGGGTCGGTAATTCACCCCTCCACTTT

d_gene: TRBD2
v_gene: TRBV20-1
abundance: many
j_gene: TRBJ2-1
CDR3aa: CSARDLGREAYNEQFF
CDR3nt: TGCAGTGCTAGAGATCTCGGGCGGGAGGCCTACAATGAGCAGTTCTTC

d_gene: NA
v_gene: TRBV20-1
abundance: many
j_gene: TRBJ2-3
CDR3aa: CSALGLTPPDTQYF
CDR3nt: TGCAGTGCTTTAGGACTAACCCCTCCAGATACGCAGTATTTT

d_gene: NA
v_gene: TRBV6-5
abundance: many
j_gene: TRBJ2-7
CDR3aa: CASSPDRPYEQYF
CDR3nt: TGTGCCAGCAGCCCTGACAGGCCCTACGAGCAGTACTTC

d_gene: TRBD1
v_gene: TRBV6-5
abundance: many
j_gene: TRBJ1-2
CDR3aa: CASSYEATGLLSGYTF
CDR3nt: TGTGCCAGCAGTTACGAGGCGACAGGGTTGCTCTCAGGCTACACCTTC

d_gene: TRBD1
v_gene: TRBV29-1
abundance: many
j_gene: TRBJ1-6
CDR3aa: CSVKDRGADNSPLHF
CDR3nt: TGCAGCGTTAAAGACAGGGGGGCCGATAATTCACCCCTCCACTTT

d_gene: TRBD2
v_gene: TRBV20-1
abundance: many
j_gene: TRBJ2-1
CDR3aa: CSAPARLAGANMHYNEQFF
CDR3nt: TGCAGTGCTCCCGCCCGACTAGCGGGAGCCAATATGCACTACAATGAGCAGTTCTTC

d_gene: TRBD2
v_gene: TRBV2
abundance: many
j_gene: TRBJ2-3
CDR3aa: CASSGSGRSTDTQYF
CDR3nt: TGTGCCAGCAGTGGCAGCGGGAGGAGCACAGATACGCAGTATTTT

d_gene: NA
v_gene: TRBV29-1
abundance: medium-sized
j_gene: TRBJ1-2
CDR3aa: CSAGTGIHYGYTF
CDR3nt: TGCAGCGCTGGAACAGGGATTCACTATGGCTACACCTTC

d_gene: TRBD1
v_gene: TRBV12-3/TRBV12-4
abundance: NA
j_gene: TRBJ1-2
CDR3aa: CASRRTGEGYGYTF
CDR3nt: TGTGCCAGCAGGCGGACAGGGGAAGGTTATGGCTACACCTTC

d_gene: NA
v_gene: TRBV6-2/TRBV6-3
abundance: many
j_gene: TRBJ2-1
CDR3aa: CATLRDLSTINEQFF
CDR3nt: TGTGCCACTCTCCGGGACTTATCTACAATCAATGAGCAGTTCTTC

d_gene: NA
v_gene: TRBV18
abundance: many
j_gene: TRBJ2-5
CDR3aa: CASSPPESVTQYF
CDR3nt: TGTGCCAGCTCACCACCGGAGTCAGTGACCCAGTACTTC

d_gene: NA
v_gene: TRBV11-2
abundance: many
j_gene: TRBJ2-2
CDR3aa: CASSLLNRVPGELFF
CDR3nt: TGTGCCAGCAGCCTACTCAACAGGGTCCCCGGGGAGCTGTTTTTT

d_gene: TRBD2
v_gene: TRBV6-4
abundance: many
j_gene: TRBJ2-1
CDR3aa: CASSDSGGTNEQFF
CDR3nt: TGTGCCAGCAGTGACAGCGGGGGGACCAATGAGCAGTTCTTC

d_gene: NA
v_gene: TRBV15
abundance: many
j_gene: TRBJ1-1
CDR3aa: CATSGTGIAFF
CDR3nt: TGTGCCACTTCTGGGACGGGGATAGCTTTCTTT

d_gene: NA
v_gene: TRBV5-5
abundance: many
j_gene: TRBJ1-5
CDR3aa: CASSLLGHFNQPQHF
CDR3nt: TGTGCCAGCAGCTTGTTGGGACACTTCAATCAGCCCCAGCATTTT

d_gene: NA
v_gene: TRBV18
abundance: many
j_gene: TRBJ2-5
CDR3aa: CASSPPSEKTQYF
CDR3nt: TGTGCCAGCTCACCACCGTCAGAGAAGACCCAGTACTTC

d_gene: NA
v_gene: TRBV12-3/TRBV12-4
abundance: many
j_gene: TRBJ1-1
CDR3aa: CASSPHLGRGNTEAFF
CDR3nt: TGTGCCAGCAGTCCCCATTTAGGAAGGGGGAACACTGAAGCTTTCTTT

d_gene: TRBD2
v_gene: TRBV20-1
abundance: few
j_gene: TRBJ2-5
CDR3aa: CSARDLASGGVETQYF
CDR3nt: TGCAGTGCTAGAGATTTGGCCAGCGGGGGGGTTGAGACCCAGTACTTC

d_gene: NA
v_gene: TRBV2
abundance: many
j_gene: TRBJ1-2
CDR3aa: CASSAGHLYGYTF
CDR3nt: TGTGCCAGCAGCGCGGGACACCTCTATGGCTACACCTTC

d_gene: NA
v_gene: TRBV2
abundance: many
j_gene: TRBJ1-4
CDR3aa: CASSENGQGPEKLFF
CDR3nt: TGTGCCAGCAGTGAAAATGGGCAGGGCCCCGAAAAACTGTTTTTT

d_gene: NA
v_gene: TRBV10-3
abundance: many
j_gene: TRBJ1-1
CDR3aa: CATHDGFNTEAFF
CDR3nt: TGTGCCACCCATGACGGATTTAACACTGAAGCTTTCTTT

d_gene: NA
v_gene: TRBV20-1
abundance: few
j_gene: TRBJ2-5
CDR3aa: CSARAGPQTQYF
CDR3nt: TGCAGTGCTCGAGCTGGACCCCAGACCCAGTACTTC

d_gene: NA
v_gene: TRBV7-2
abundance: many
j_gene: TRBJ1-5
CDR3aa: CASSLAGTAGNQPQHF
CDR3nt: TGTGCCAGCAGCTTAGCGGGCACCGCGGGCAATCAGCCCCAGCATTTT

d_gene: TRBD2
v_gene: TRBV27
abundance: many
j_gene: TRBJ2-3
CDR3aa: CASSNAGTSGPIGTDTQYF
CDR3nt: TGTGCCAGCAGTAACGCCGGGACTAGTGGGCCGATTGGCACAGATACGCAGTATTTT

d_gene: TRBD1
v_gene: TRBV11-2
abundance: few
j_gene: TRBJ2-3
CDR3aa: CASSSRQGGSTDTQYF
CDR3nt: TGTGCCAGCAGCTCAAGACAGGGTGGCAGTACAGATACGCAGTATTTT

d_gene: NA
v_gene: TRBV15
abundance: many
j_gene: TRBJ2-5
CDR3aa: CATSRGQKETQYF
CDR3nt: TGTGCCACCAGCAGAGGACAGAAAGAGACCCAGTACTTC

d_gene: NA
v_gene: TRBV20-1
abundance: medium-sized
j_gene: TRBJ1-1
CDR3aa: CSASGGNTEAFF
CDR3nt: TGCAGTGCTAGCGGGGGAAACACTGAAGCTTTCTTT

d_gene: TRBD1
v_gene: TRBV5-1
abundance: many
j_gene: TRBJ1-4
CDR3aa: CASSHGTGNKKLFF
CDR3nt: TGCGCCAGCAGCCACGGGACAGGGAATAAAAAACTGTTTTTT

d_gene: TRBD1
v_gene: TRBV20-1
abundance: many
j_gene: TRBJ1-4
CDR3aa: CSARDGGQGAREKLFF
CDR3nt: TGCAGTGCTAGAGATGGGGGGCAGGGGGCACGAGAAAAACTGTTTTTT

d_gene: NA
v_gene: TRBV18
abundance: many
j_gene: TRBJ2-7
CDR3aa: CASSPAPGYEQYF
CDR3nt: TGTGCCAGCTCACCCGCCCCAGGGTACGAACAGTACTTC

d_gene: TRBD2
v_gene: TRBV14
abundance: many
j_gene: TRBJ2-3
CDR3aa: CASSQERRSGRGPTDTQYF
CDR3nt: TGTGCCAGCAGCCAAGAGCGTCGGAGCGGGAGGGGACCGACAGATACGCAGTATTTT

d_gene: NA
v_gene: TRBV6-1
abundance: many
j_gene: TRBJ2-7
CDR3aa: CASSDMGHTTYEQYF
CDR3nt: TGTGCCAGCAGTGATATGGGACATACCACCTACGAGCAGTACTTC

d_gene: NA
v_gene: TRBV18
abundance: NA
j_gene: TRBJ1-5
CDR3aa: CASSPGNNQPQHF
CDR3nt: TGTGCCAGCTCACCAGGGAACAATCAGCCCCAGCATTTT

d_gene: NA
v_gene: TRBV5-1
abundance: many
j_gene: TRBJ1-2
CDR3aa: CASSFGQTGNYGYTF
CDR3nt: TGCGCCAGCAGCTTCGGTCAAACGGGAAACTATGGCTACACCTTC

d_gene: NA
v_gene: TRBV15
abundance: many
j_gene: TRBJ1-1
CDR3aa: CATSREGGNTEAFF
CDR3nt: TGTGCCACCAGCAGAGAAGGGGGAAACACTGAAGCTTTCTTT

d_gene: TRBD1
v_gene: TRBV19
abundance: few
j_gene: TRBJ1-1
CDR3aa: CASTARGRTEAFF
CDR3nt: TGTGCCAGTACAGCCAGGGGGCGAACTGAAGCTTTCTTT

d_gene: NA
v_gene: TRBV19
abundance: few
j_gene: TRBJ2-7
CDR3aa: CASSMSVSSYEQYF
CDR3nt: TGTGCCAGTAGTATGAGTGTCAGCTCCTACGAGCAGTACTTC

d_gene: NA
v_gene: TRBV25-1
abundance: many
j_gene: TRBJ1-1
CDR3aa: CASSESLRDGDTEAFF
CDR3nt: TGTGCCAGCAGTGAATCTTTACGCGATGGGGACACTGAAGCTTTCTTT

d_gene: NA
v_gene: TRBV6-1
abundance: many
j_gene: TRBJ1-1
CDR3aa: CASRRRGMNTEAFF
CDR3nt: TGTGCCAGCAGAAGACGGGGTATGAACACTGAAGCTTTCTTT

d_gene: NA
v_gene: TRBV12-3/TRBV12-4
abundance: many
j_gene: TRBJ1-5
CDR3aa: CASTRDLDQPQHF
CDR3nt: TGTGCCAGCACCAGGGATCTCGATCAGCCCCAGCATTTT

d_gene: TRBD1
v_gene: TRBV25-1
abundance: many
j_gene: TRBJ1-4
CDR3aa: CASSDPGQGTNEKLFF
CDR3nt: TGTGCCAGCAGTGATCCCGGACAGGGAACTAATGAAAAACTGTTTTTT

d_gene: TRBD1
v_gene: TRBV27
abundance: many
j_gene: TRBJ1-5
CDR3aa: CASRGTGLSRPQHF
CDR3nt: TGTGCCAGCAGGGGGACAGGGTTGTCACGGCCCCAGCATTTT

d_gene: NA
v_gene: TRBV18
abundance: medium-sized
j_gene: TRBJ1-6
CDR3aa: CASSPDRFNSPLHF
CDR3nt: TGTGCCAGCTCACCGGACCGATTTAATTCACCCCTCCACTTT

d_gene: NA
v_gene: TRBV5-1
abundance: medium-sized
j_gene: TRBJ2-7
CDR3aa: CASSLEPESYEQYF
CDR3nt: TGCGCCAGCAGCTTGGAGCCGGAGTCCTACGAGCAGTACTTC

d_gene: NA
v_gene: TRBV30
abundance: many
j_gene: TRBJ1-3
CDR3aa: CAWSDAGNSGNTIYF
CDR3nt: TGTGCCTGGAGTGATGCAGGCAACTCTGGAAACACCATATATTTT

d_gene: TRBD1
v_gene: TRBV20-1
abundance: many
j_gene: TRBJ1-6
CDR3aa: CSARAYRGVGSPLHF
CDR3nt: TGCAGTGCTAGAGCATACAGGGGTGTAGGGTCACCCCTCCACTTT

d_gene: TRBD1
v_gene: TRBV12-3/TRBV12-4
abundance: many
j_gene: TRBJ1-1
CDR3aa: CASSRTGENTEAFF
CDR3nt: TGTGCCAGCAGTCGGACAGGGGAGAACACTGAAGCTTTCTTT

d_gene: NA
v_gene: TRBV6-6
abundance: many
j_gene: TRBJ1-1
CDR3aa: CASSYSGRGGSRNTEAFF
CDR3nt: TGTGCCAGCAGTTACTCCGGTAGGGGGGGGAGCAGGAACACTGAAGCTTTCTTT

d_gene: TRBD1
v_gene: TRBV10-3
abundance: many
j_gene: TRBJ2-2
CDR3aa: CAISAQGAPTGELFF
CDR3nt: TGTGCCATCAGTGCGCAGGGGGCACCCACCGGGGAGCTGTTTTTT

d_gene: NA
v_gene: TRBV19
abundance: few
j_gene: TRBJ2-1
CDR3aa: CASSMVIGEQFF
CDR3nt: TGTGCCAGTAGTATGGTGATTGGTGAGCAGTTCTTC